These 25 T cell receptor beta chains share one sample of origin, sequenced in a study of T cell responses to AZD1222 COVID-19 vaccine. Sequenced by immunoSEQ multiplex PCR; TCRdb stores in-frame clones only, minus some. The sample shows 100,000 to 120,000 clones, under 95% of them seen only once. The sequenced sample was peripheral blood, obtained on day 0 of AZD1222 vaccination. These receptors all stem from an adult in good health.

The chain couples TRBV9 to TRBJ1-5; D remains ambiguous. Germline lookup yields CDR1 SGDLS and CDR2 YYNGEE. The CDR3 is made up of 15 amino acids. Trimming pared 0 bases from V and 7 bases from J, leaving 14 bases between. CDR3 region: CASSVGWRAPQPQHF. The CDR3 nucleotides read TGTGCCAGCAGCGTAGGGTGGAGGGCTCCCCAGCCCCAGCATTTT.

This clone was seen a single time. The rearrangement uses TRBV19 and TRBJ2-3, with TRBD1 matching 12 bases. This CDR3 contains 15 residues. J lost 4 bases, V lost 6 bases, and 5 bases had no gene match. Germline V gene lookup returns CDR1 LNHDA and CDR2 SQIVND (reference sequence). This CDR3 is CASSQGQGAADTQYF. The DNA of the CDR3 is TGTGCCAGTAGCCAGGGACAGGGGGCGGCAGATACGCAGTATTTT.

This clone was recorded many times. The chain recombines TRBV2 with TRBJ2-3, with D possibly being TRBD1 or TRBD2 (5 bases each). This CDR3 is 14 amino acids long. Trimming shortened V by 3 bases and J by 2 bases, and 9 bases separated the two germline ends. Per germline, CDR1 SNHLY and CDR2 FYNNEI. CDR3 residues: CASSEWDLTDTQYF. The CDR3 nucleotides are TGTGCCAGCAGTGAGTGGGACCTCACAGATACGCAGTATTTT. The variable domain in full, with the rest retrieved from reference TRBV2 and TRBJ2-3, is EPEVTQTPSHQVTQMGQEVILRCVPISNHLYFYWYRQILGQKVEFLVSFYNNEISEKSEIFDDQFSVERPDGSNFTLKIRSTKLEDSAMYFCASSEWDLTDTQYFGPGTRLTVL.

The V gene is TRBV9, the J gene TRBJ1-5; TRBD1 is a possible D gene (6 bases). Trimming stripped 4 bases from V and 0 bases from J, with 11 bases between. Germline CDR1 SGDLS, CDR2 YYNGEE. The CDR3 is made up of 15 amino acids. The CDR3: CASSLGQLSNQPQHF. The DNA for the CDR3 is TGTGCCAGCAGCCTAGGACAGCTTAGCAATCAGCCCCAGCATTTT.

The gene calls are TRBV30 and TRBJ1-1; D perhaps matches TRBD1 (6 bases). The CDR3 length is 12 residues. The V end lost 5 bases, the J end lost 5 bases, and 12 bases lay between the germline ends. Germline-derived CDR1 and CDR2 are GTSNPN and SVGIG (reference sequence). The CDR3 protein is CAWDKGGTEAFF. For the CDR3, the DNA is TGTGCCTGGGACAAGGGGGGAACTGAAGCTTTCTTT.

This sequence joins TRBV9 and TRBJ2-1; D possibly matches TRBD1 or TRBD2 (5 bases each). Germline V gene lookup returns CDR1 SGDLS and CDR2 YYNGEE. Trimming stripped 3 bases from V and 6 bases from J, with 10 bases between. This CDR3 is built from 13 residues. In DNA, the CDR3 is TGTGCCAGCAGCGGGGGGATCTCCAATGAGCAGTTCTTC. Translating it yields CASSGGISNEQFF.

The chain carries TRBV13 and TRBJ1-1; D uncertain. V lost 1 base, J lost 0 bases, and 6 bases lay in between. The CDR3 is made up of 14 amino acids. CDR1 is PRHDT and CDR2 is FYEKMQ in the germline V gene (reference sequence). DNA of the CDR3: TGTGCCAGCAGCTTAGAACCAATGAACACTGAAGCTTTCTTT. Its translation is CASSLEPMNTEAFF.

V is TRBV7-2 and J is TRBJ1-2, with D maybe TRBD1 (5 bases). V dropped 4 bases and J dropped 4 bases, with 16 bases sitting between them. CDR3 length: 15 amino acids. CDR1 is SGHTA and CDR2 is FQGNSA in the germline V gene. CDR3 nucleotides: TGTGCCAGCAGCTCGATCTCAGGGCGTGGCTATGGCTACACCTTC. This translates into CASSSISGRGYGYTF.

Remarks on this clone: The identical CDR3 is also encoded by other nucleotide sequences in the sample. This CDR3 reads CASSQGNTEAFF. CDR3 nucleotides: TGCGCCAGCAGCCAGGGGAACACTGAAGCTTTCTTT. This chain connects TRBV4-1 to TRBJ1-1; no definite D call. The CDR3 consists of 12 residues. V lost 3 bases to trimming and J lost 1 base, with 3 bases between them. The V gene's germline CDR1 is MGHRA and CDR2 YSYEKL.

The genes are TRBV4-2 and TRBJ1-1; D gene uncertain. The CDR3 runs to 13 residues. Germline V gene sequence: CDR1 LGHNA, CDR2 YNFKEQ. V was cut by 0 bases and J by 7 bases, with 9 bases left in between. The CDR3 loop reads CASSQEQPREAFF. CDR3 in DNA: TGTGCCAGCAGCCAAGAACAGCCTCGTGAAGCTTTCTTT.

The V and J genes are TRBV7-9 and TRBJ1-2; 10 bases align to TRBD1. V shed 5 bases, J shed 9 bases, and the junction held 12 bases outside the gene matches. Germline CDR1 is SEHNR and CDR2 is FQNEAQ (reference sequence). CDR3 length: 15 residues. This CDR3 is CASSPGGQGYQSYTF. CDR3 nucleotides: TGTGCCAGCAGCCCTGGGGGACAGGGGTATCAGAGCTACACCTTC.

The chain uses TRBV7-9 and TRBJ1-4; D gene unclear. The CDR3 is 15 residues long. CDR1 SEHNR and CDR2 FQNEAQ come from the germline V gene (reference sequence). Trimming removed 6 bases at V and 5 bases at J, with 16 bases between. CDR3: CASRKEPVSNEKLFF. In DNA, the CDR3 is TGTGCCAGCAGAAAGGAGCCGGTTTCCAATGAAAAACTGTTTTTT.

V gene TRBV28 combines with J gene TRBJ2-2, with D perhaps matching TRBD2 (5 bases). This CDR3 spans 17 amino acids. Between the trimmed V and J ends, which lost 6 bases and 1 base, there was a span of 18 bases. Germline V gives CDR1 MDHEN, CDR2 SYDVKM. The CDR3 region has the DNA TGTGCCAGCAGCAGGCCTGGAGAGGGAGAGAACACCGGGGAGCTGTTTTTT. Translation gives CASSRPGEGENTGELFF. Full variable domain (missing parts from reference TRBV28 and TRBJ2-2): DVKVTQSSRYLVKRTGEKVFLECVQDMDHENMFWYRQDPGLGLRLIYFSYDVKMKEKGDIPEGYSVSREKKERFSLILESASTNQTSMYLCASSRPGEGENTGELFFGEGSRLTVL.

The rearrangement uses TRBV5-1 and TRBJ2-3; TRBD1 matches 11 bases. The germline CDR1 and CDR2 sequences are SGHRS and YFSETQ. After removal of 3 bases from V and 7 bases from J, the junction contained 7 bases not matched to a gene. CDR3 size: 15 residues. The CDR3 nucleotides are TGCGCCAGCAGCTCACCGGGACAGGGGGTGTATACGCAGTATTTT. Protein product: CASSSPGQGVYTQYF.

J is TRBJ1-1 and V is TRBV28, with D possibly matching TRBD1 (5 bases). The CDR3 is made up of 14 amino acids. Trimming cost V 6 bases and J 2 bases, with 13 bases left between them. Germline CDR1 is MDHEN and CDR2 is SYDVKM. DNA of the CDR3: TGTGCCAGCAGCCAGCCCCAGGGTAACACTGAAGCTTTCTTT. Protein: CASSQPQGNTEAFF.

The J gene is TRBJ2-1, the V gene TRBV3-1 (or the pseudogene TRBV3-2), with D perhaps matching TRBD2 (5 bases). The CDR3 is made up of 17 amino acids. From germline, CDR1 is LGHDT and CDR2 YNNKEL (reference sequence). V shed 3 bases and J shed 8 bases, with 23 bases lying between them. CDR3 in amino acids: CASSHGQRAPRPDEQFF. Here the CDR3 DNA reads TGTGCCAGCAGCCATGGCCAGAGGGCTCCTAGACCGGATGAGCAGTTCTTC.

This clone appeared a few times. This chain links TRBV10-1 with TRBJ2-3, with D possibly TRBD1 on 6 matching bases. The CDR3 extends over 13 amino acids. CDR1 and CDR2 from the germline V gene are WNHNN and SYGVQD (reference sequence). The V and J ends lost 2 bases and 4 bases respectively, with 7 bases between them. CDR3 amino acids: CASSEGGSDTQYF. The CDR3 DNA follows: TGCGCCAGCAGTGAGGGGGGCTCAGATACGCAGTATTTT.

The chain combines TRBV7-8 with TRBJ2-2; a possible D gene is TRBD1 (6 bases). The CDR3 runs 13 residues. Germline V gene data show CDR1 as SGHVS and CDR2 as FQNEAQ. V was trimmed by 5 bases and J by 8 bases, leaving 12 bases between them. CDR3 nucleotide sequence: TGTGCCAGCAGCGAAACAGGGTCAGGGGAGCTGTTTTTT. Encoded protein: CASSETGSGELFF.

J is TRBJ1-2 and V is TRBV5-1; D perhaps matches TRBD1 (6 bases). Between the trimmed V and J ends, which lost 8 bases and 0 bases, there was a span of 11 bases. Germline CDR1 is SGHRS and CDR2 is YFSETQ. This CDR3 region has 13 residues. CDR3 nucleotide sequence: TGCGCCAGTCGGGACACCACTAACTATGGCTACACCTTC. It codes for CASRDTTNYGYTF.

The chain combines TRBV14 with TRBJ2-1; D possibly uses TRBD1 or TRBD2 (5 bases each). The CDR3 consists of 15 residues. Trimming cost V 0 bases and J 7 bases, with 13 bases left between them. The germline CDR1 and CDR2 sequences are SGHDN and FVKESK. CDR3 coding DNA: TGTGCCAGCAGCCAAGATCGAGGGGTGAGGAATGAGCAGTTCTTC. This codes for CASSQDRGVRNEQFF.

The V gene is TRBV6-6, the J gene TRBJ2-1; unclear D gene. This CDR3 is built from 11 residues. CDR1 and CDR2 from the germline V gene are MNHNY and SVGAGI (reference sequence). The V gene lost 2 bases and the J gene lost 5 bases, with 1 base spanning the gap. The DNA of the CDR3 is TGTGCCAGCAGTTACAACAATGAGCAGTTCTTC. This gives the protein CASSYNNEQFF.

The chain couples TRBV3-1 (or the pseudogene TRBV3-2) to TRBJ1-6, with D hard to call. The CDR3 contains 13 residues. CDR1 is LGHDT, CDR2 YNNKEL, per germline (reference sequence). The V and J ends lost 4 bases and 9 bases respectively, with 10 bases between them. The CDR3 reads CASSLGTVSPLHF. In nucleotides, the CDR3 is TGTGCCAGCAGCCTTGGTACAGTTTCACCCCTCCACTTT.

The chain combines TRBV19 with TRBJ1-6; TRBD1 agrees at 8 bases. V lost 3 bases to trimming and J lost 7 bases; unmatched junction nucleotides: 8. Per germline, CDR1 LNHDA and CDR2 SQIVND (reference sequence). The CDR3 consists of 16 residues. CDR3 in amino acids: CASSIRGTGKNSPLHF. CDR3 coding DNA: TGTGCCAGTAGTATTCGGGGGACAGGCAAAAATTCACCCCTCCACTTT.

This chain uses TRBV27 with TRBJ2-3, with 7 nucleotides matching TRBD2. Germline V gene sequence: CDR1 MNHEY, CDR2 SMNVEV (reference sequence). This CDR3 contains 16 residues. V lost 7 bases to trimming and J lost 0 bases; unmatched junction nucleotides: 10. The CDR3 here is CASNEGGGTSTDTQYF. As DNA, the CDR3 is TGTGCCAGCAACGAGGGCGGGGGAACTAGCACAGATACGCAGTATTTT.

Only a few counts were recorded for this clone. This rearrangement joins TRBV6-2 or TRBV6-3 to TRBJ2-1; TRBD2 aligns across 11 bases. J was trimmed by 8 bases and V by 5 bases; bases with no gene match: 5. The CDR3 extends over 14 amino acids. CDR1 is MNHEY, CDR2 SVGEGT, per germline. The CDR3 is CASSLAGGQDEQFF. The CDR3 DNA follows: TGTGCCAGCAGTCTAGCGGGGGGTCAGGATGAGCAGTTCTTC.